The T cell receptor beta chain under discussion was sequenced for a study of blood T cell repertoires in COVID-19. Trimming left V 6 bases short and J 7 bases short, with 13 bases between. Germline V lookup: CDR1 LNHDA, CDR2 SQIVND (reference sequence). There are 13 residues in the CDR3. Study processing details: Estimated nucleated cell counts came from reference gene primer amplification. Measured with immunoSEQ multiplex PCR; TCRdb has only the in-frame clones, and not every one. The V and J calls and the clone size are those of that table, but D and trimming were determined from the DNA. The top ten clones hold around 2% of a sample with 250,000 to 300,000 clones, just over 90% of them seen once.

The chain combines TRBV19 with TRBJ2-1; D is undetermined. Sequencing used peripheral blood. This receptor was identified in a woman aged 25 to 39 with COVID-19, enrolled during active disease. In nucleotides, the CDR3 is TGTGCCAGTAGAAGAAATATGAGGAATGAGCAGTTCTTC. Translation gives CASRRNMRNEQFF.